A single sample gave rise to the 4 T cell receptor beta chains below, sequenced in a study of T cell changes during pregnancy in multiple sclerosis. TCRdb keeps only in-frame clones here, not all; method: immunoSEQ multiplex PCR. Here the sample spans about 100,000 clones, around 93% being singletons. The input for sequencing was peripheral blood, taken after pregnancy. The receptors originated from a female donor with multiple sclerosis, enrolled in a pregnancy study.

The chain recombines TRBV15 with TRBJ2-5, with D possibly matching TRBD2 (6 bases). The CDR3 length is 16 residues. Trimming stripped 1 base from V and 5 bases from J, with 17 bases between. Germline values: CDR1 LNHNV, CDR2 YYDKDF (reference sequence). The chain's CDR3 is CATSRGKGTRGETQYF. The CDR3 bases are TGTGCCACCAGCAGAGGGAAGGGGACGCGGGGTGAGACCCAGTACTTC.

The chain carries TRBV6-5 and TRBJ2-1; 7 bases are a match to TRBD1. This CDR3 has 15 residues. CDR1 is MNHEY and CDR2 is SVGAGI in the germline V gene. V lost 3 bases, J lost 7 bases, and 9 bases stayed unmatched. CDR3 residues: CASSYDRAGVNEQFF. The CDR3 bases are TGTGCCAGCAGTTATGACAGGGCTGGAGTGAATGAGCAGTTCTTC.

This chain joins TRBV7-9 and TRBJ1-1; D is uncertain. There are 14 residues in the CDR3. Germline CDR1 is SEHNR and CDR2 is FQNEAQ (reference sequence). V gave up 0 bases and J gave up 3 bases, with 8 bases separating them. The CDR3 sequence is CASSLAAGDTEAFF. The CDR3 DNA reads as TGTGCCAGCAGCTTAGCGGCAGGCGACACTGAAGCTTTCTTT.

The J gene is TRBJ2-1, the V gene TRBV29-1; the match to TRBD2 covers 7 bases. The germline V gene has CDR1 SQVTM and CDR2 ANQGSEA. The CDR3 runs to 16 residues. The V segment lost 3 bases and the J segment 2 bases; nucleotides outside the gene matches: 10. CDR3 nucleotides: TGCAGCGTTGACGGACTAGGAGGGTCCGCCTACAATGAGCAGTTCTTC. It codes for CSVDGLGGSAYNEQFF.